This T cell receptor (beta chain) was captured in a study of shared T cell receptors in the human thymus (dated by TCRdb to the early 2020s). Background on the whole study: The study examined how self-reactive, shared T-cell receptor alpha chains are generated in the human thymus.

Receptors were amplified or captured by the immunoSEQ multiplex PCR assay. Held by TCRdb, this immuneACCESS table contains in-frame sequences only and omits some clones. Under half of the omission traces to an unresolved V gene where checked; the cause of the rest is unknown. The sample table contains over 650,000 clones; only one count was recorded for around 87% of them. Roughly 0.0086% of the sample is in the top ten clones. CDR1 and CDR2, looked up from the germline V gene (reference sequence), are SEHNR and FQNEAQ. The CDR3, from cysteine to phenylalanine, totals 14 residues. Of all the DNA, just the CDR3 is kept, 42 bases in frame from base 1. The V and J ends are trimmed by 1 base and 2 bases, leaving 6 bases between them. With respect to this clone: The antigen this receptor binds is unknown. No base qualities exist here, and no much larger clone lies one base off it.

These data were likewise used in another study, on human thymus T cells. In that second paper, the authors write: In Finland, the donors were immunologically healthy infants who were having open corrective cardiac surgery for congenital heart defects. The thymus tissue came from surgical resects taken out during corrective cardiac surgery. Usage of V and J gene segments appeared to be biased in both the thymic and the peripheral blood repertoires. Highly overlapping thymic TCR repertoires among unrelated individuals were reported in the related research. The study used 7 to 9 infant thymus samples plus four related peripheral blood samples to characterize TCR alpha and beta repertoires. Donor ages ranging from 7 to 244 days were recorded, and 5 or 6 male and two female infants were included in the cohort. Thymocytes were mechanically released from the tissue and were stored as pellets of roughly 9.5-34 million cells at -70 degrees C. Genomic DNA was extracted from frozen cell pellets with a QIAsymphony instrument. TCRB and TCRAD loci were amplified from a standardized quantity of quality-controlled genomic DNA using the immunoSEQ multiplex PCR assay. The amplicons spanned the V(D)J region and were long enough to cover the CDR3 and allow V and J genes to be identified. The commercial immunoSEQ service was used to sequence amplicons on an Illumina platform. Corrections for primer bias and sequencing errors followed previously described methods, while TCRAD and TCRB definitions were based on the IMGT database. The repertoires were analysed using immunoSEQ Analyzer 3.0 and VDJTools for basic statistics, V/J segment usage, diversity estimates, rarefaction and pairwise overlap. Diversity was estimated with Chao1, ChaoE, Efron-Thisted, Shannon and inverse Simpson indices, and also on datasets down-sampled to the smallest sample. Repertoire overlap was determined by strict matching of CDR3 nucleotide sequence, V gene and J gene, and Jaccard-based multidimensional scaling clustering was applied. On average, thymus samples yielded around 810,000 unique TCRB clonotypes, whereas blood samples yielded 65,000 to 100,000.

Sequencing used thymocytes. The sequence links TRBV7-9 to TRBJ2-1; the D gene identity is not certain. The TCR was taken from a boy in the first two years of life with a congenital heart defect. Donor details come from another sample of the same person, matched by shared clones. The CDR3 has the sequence CASSLETPYNEQFF. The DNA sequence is TGTGCCAGCAGCTTAGAAACACCCTACAATGAGCAGTTCTTC.